This T cell receptor (beta chain) is from a study of blood T cell repertoires in COVID-19. Germline CDR1 SGDLS, CDR2 YYNGEE. J lost 1 base, V lost 4 bases, and 6 bases had no gene match. The CDR3 consists of 15 residues. Assay used: immunoSEQ multiplex PCR; TCRdb lists only in-frame clones, some missing. Here the sample spans some 170,000 clones, roughly 80% being singletons. The chain combines TRBV9 with TRBJ1-1; 8 bases fit TRBD1. The sequenced sample consisted of peripheral blood. This TCR was recovered from a man between 70 and 80 years old with acute or convalescent COVID-19. For the CDR3, the DNA is TGTGCCAGCAGCTTTACAGGGACAGGGAACACTGAAGCTTTCTTT. Its protein is CASSFTGTGNTEAFF.